This T cell receptor beta chain was profiled in a study of blood T cell repertoires in COVID-19. Study-level background: There were acute and convalescent COVID-19 samples, and they came from the United States, Italy and Spain. PBMCs, B-cell-depleted T cells, or T cells provided the cDNA or gDNA that made up the material.

Germline V gives CDR1 MRHNA, CDR2 SNTAGT. V was clipped by 2 bases and J by 6 bases; unmatched bases: 3. This CDR3 comprises 13 residues. As handled by the study authors: Amplification from reference gene primers served as the basis for estimated nucleated cell counts. Method: immunoSEQ multiplex PCR; TCRdb's copy keeps in-frame clones and lacks some. Clonal size and the V and J genes are those of that table, whereas D and trimming came from the DNA. The sample gives roughly 320,000 clones, almost 85% of which show up once; 6% to 9% is in the top ten. The sample consisted of peripheral blood. The sequence was collected from a human donor in a cohort sampled during active COVID-19. This chain uses TRBV6-4 with TRBJ2-7; 8 bases match TRBD1. The CDR3 loop is CASSDQQGGEQYF. The CDR3 DNA is TGTGCCAGCAGTGACCAACAGGGGGGCGAGCAGTACTTC.